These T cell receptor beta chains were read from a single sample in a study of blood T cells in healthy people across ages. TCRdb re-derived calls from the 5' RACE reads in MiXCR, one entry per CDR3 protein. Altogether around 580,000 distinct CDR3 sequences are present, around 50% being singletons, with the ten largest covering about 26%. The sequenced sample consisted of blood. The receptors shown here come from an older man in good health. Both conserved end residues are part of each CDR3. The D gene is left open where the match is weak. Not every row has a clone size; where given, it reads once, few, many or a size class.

CASSPRRDSPLHF | TGTGCCAGCAGCCCACGCAGGGATTCACCCCTCCACTTT | TRBJ1-6 | NA | TRBV12-3/TRBV12-4 | NA
CASGRWVGELFF | TGTGCCAGCGGGCGCTGGGTCGGGGAGCTGTTTTTT | TRBJ2-2 | NA | TRBV6-5 | NA
CATSVLGYEQFF | TGTGCCACCAGTGTCCTAGGCTATGAGCAGTTCTTC | TRBJ2-1 | NA | TRBV24-1 | few
CVSSFGSSYNEQFF | TGTGTCAGCAGCTTCGGAAGCTCCTACAATGAGCAGTTCTTC | TRBJ2-1 | NA | TRBV7-2 | NA
CASSVAGYGYTF | TGTGCCAGCAGCGTAGCCGGCTATGGCTACACCTTC | TRBJ1-2 | NA | TRBV9 | few
CASSQDRLGDYNEQFF | TGCGCCAGCAGCCAAGATCGGTTGGGCGATTACAATGAGCAGTTCTTC | TRBJ2-1 | NA | TRBV4-3 | few
CSAGTGASPLHF | TGCAGTGCTGGGACAGGGGCCTCACCCCTCCACTTT | TRBJ1-6 | TRBD1 | TRBV20-1 | NA
CSARAKAAGTSLYNEQFF | TGCAGTGCTAGAGCCAAGGCGGCCGGGACTAGTTTATACAATGAGCAGTTCTTC | TRBJ2-1 | TRBD2 | TRBV20-1 | few
CASSQEPGPGNSPLHF | TGCGCCAGCAGCCAAGAACCGGGACCGGGGAATTCACCCCTCCACTTT | TRBJ1-6 | NA | TRBV4-3 | few
CASSRDKGYGYTF | TGCGCCAGCAGCCGCGACAAGGGCTATGGCTACACCTTC | TRBJ1-2 | NA | TRBV5-1 | NA
CASSLSSAGTQYF | TGTGCCAGCAGCTTATCTAGCGCGGGTACGCAGTATTTT | TRBJ2-3 | NA | TRBV7-3 | NA
CATSRDAGVEEAQYF | TGTGCCACCAGCAGAGATGCGGGGGTTGAAGAGGCCCAGTACTTC | TRBJ2-5 | TRBD2 | TRBV15 | NA
CASSLTLAGVVETQYF | TGTGCCAGCAGTTTGACGCTAGCGGGAGTGGTAGAGACCCAGTACTTC | TRBJ2-5 | TRBD2 | TRBV28 | NA